A selection of T cell receptor beta chains follows, all from one sample in a study of OX40 agonist ivuxolimab in advanced cancers. Repertoires were generated with immunoSEQ multiplex PCR, while TCRdb's copy carries only in-frame clones and drops some. The repertoire holds 70,000 or so clones, with about 83% as singletons. This specimen was CD4+ or CD8+ T cells sorted from blood, taken in a trial of the OX40 agonist ivuxolimab. The receptors stem from an adult with an advanced solid tumor such as melanoma, head and neck, liver or kidney cancer. CDR3s include the opening cysteine and the closing phenylalanine or tryptophan. The D gene is left open where the match is weak. Rows may omit the clone size; those that give it use once, few, many or a size class.

CDR3: CASSLGQGPSTDTQYF; DNA: TGTGCCAGCAGCTTGGGACAGGGCCCTAGCACAGATACGCAGTATTTT; J: TRBJ2-3; size: NA; D: TRBD1; V: TRBV11-1
CDR3: CASRRTLQGTYEQYF; DNA: TGTGCCAGCAGGCGAACCTTACAGGGAACCTACGAGCAGTACTTC; J: TRBJ2-7; size: NA; D: NA; V: TRBV28
CDR3: CASSLVRWGTDTQYF; DNA: TGTGCCAGCAGCTTAGTCCGGTGGGGCACAGATACGCAGTATTTT; J: TRBJ2-3; size: NA; D: NA; V: TRBV11-2
CDR3: CASSLGGGRETQYF; DNA: TGTGCCAGCAGCTTAGGCGGGGGTCGAGAGACCCAGTACTTC; J: TRBJ2-5; size: NA; D: TRBD2; V: TRBV7-6
CDR3: CASTGQGAKNIQYF; DNA: TGTGCCAGCACCGGGCAGGGGGCCAAAAACATTCAGTACTTC; J: TRBJ2-4; size: NA; D: NA; V: TRBV28
CDR3: CASSPELGPSSYNEQFF; DNA: TGCGCCAGCAGCCCCGAACTAGGCCCGAGCTCCTACAATGAGCAGTTCTTC; J: TRBJ2-1; size: NA; D: NA; V: TRBV5-1
CDR3: CASSSRTSGGEDTQYF; DNA: TGTGCCAGCTCCTCCCGGACTAGCGGGGGGGAGGATACGCAGTATTTT; J: TRBJ2-3; size: NA; D: TRBD2; V: TRBV27
CDR3: CASGTAVGVGSDEQFF; DNA: TGTGCCAGCGGTACGGCGGTCGGGGTGGGGTCGGATGAGCAGTTCTTC; J: TRBJ2-1; size: once; D: NA; V: TRBV6-6
CDR3: CASRGRRSTDTQYF; DNA: TGTGCCAGTAGAGGGCGAAGGAGCACAGATACGCAGTATTTT; J: TRBJ2-3; size: NA; D: NA; V: TRBV19
CDR3: CASSLARQETQYF; DNA: TGTGCCAGCAGCTTAGCTAGACAAGAGACCCAGTACTTC; J: TRBJ2-5; size: NA; D: NA; V: TRBV7-2
CDR3: CASSRSPSGDYEQYF; DNA: TGTGCCAGCAGCCGCTCCCCATCAGGGGATTACGAGCAGTACTTC; J: TRBJ2-7; size: NA; D: NA; V: TRBV7-3
CDR3: CASSLRGDTQYF; DNA: TGTGCCAGCAGTTTGCGGGGAGATACGCAGTATTTT; J: TRBJ2-3; size: NA; D: NA; V: TRBV6-5
CDR3: CASSHAGQGNEQFF; DNA: TGTGCCAGCAGCCATGCCGGACAGGGAAATGAGCAGTTCTTC; J: TRBJ2-1; size: NA; D: TRBD1; V: TRBV4-2
CDR3: CASSSTRETQYF; DNA: TGTGCCAGCAGCTCAACTCGAGAGACCCAGTACTTC; J: TRBJ2-5; size: NA; D: NA; V: TRBV6-6
CDR3: CASSPQGGNEKLFF; DNA: TGTGCCAGCAGCCCACAGGGAGGGAATGAAAAACTGTTTTTT; J: TRBJ1-4; size: NA; D: NA; V: TRBV7-2
CDR3: CASSEPTTGGRYEQYF; DNA: TGCGCCAGCAGTGAGCCAACGACGGGAGGGCGCTACGAGCAGTACTTC; J: TRBJ2-7; size: NA; D: TRBD2; V: TRBV10-2
CDR3: CASSTTGTSSNEQFF; DNA: TGTGCCAGCAGCACAACCGGGACTAGCAGTAATGAGCAGTTCTTC; J: TRBJ2-1; size: NA; D: TRBD2; V: TRBV13